The clone carrying this T cell receptor (beta chain) has a count of ten or more. The antigen is unknown. This sample was taken from a study of molecular identifiers for immune sequencing clone quantification. About the research overall: Naive CD8 RNA (about 20,000 or 100,000 cells) was divided into five aliquots, with four sequenced.

Study-level results: Spike-in Jurkat TCR RNA from a single cell reportedly registered among 950,000 or so naive cells.

Germline V gene lookup returns CDR1 SEHNR and CDR2 FQNEAQ (reference sequence). Trimming stripped 3 bases from V and 2 bases from J, with 7 bases between. The CDR3 consists of 13 residues. TCRdb recomputed calls from the PCR reads with MiXCR, one row per CDR3 protein. The table shows 400,000 to 600,000 distinct CDR3 sequences, with less than 30% occurring only once. The chain uses TRBV7-9 and TRBJ2-5; no reliable D call. The TCR was taken from a human donor in good health. Some libraries in this study had Jurkat cell RNA spiked in. Sequenced sample: naive CD8+ T cells from blood, with Jurkat cell RNA spiked in. Subset here: FACS-sorted CD8+CD4-CCR7+CD45RA+ naive T cells. The CDR3 region is CASSFRGQETQYF. The CDR3 DNA follows: TGTGCCAGCAGCTTTCGAGGTCAAGAGACCCAGTACTTC.